These 9 T cell receptor beta chains share one sample of origin, sequenced in a study of cytomegalovirus exposure and HLA in healthy donors. 13 Jbeta primers and 60 Vbeta primers were used for the PCR. This table comes from immunoSEQ multiplex PCR, and its TCRdb copy is limited to in-frame clones, with some not included. The sample consists of some 130,000 clones, approximately 78% of them appearing once. Sequencing was performed on PBMCs. Receptors were obtained from a female donor in good health and CMV-seronegative.

The CDR3 here is CASGVRGSFNEKLFF. The CDR3 bases are TGTGCCAGCGGGGTACGCGGGAGCTTTAATGAAAAACTGTTTTTT. This chain uses TRBV28 with TRBJ1-4; D remains unclear. From germline, CDR1 is MDHEN and CDR2 SYDVKM. The CDR3 runs to 15 residues. With 8 bases removed from V and 4 bases from J, the gap between germline ends came to 17 bases.

This chain joins TRBV29-1 and TRBJ1-1, with 8 bases aligning to TRBD1. The CDR3 has 12 amino acids. CDR1 is SQVTM and CDR2 is ANQGSEA in the germline V gene. The V gene end was trimmed by 7 bases and the J gene end by 3 bases; junction bases not matched to a gene: 4. The CDR3 DNA reads TGCAGCGGGGACAGGATGGACACTGAAGCTTTCTTT. Its translation: CSGDRMDTEAFF.

The rearrangement uses TRBV28 and TRBJ1-1; 7 bases map to TRBD1. Trimming removed 3 bases from V and 2 bases from J; junction bases left unmatched: 9. CDR1 and CDR2 from the germline V gene are MDHEN and SYDVKM. This CDR3 has 16 residues. CDR3 bases: TGTGCCAGCAGTTTCCCACGACAGGGAGGAAACACTGAAGCTTTCTTT. Its translation is CASSFPRQGGNTEAFF.

V usage is TRBV6-5 and J usage is TRBJ2-7, with 12 bases fitting TRBD2. The CDR3 covers 14 residues. V lost 5 bases to trimming and J lost 6 bases; unmatched junction nucleotides: 5. CDR1 and CDR2 from the germline V gene are MNHEY and SVGAGI. CDR3 sequence: CASSLLAGGSEQYF. The CDR3 DNA reads as TGTGCCAGCAGTCTACTAGCGGGAGGTTCCGAGCAGTACTTC.

This clone was picked up a small number of times. The V gene is TRBV4-1, the J gene TRBJ2-7; TRBD1 aligns across 8 bases. The length of the CDR3 is 15 residues. The ends lost 3 bases at V and 0 bases at J; junction bases unmatched: 4. Germline V gene lookup returns CDR1 MGHRA and CDR2 YSYEKL. The CDR3 nucleotides are TGCGCCAGCAGCCAGGACGACAGGGGCTCCTACGAGCAGTACTTC. Translation gives CASSQDDRGSYEQYF.

The chain uses TRBV30 and TRBJ1-4; tentative D call: TRBD1 (6 bases). The CDR3 totals 16 residues. V was pared by 2 bases and J by 6 bases, with 19 bases between. The germline CDR1 and CDR2 sequences are GTSNPN and SVGIG (reference sequence). CDR3 in amino acids: CAWSLFRGARDEKLFF. The CDR3 bases are TGTGCCTGGAGTCTATTCAGGGGAGCAAGGGATGAAAAACTGTTTTTT.

V gene TRBV30 combines with J gene TRBJ1-6, with 8 bases lining up with TRBD1. This CDR3 is 14 amino acids long. CDR1 and CDR2 from the germline V gene are GTSNPN and SVGIG (reference sequence). Trimming took 6 bases from V and 2 from J; bases not matched to a gene: 3. The CDR3 sequence: CACPTGAYNSPLHF. The CDR3 DNA follows: TGTGCCTGTCCGACAGGGGCCTATAATTCACCCCTCCACTTT.

The J gene is TRBJ2-1, the V gene TRBV28, with TRBD2 matching 9 bases. Losses at the gene ends were 9 bases for V and 8 bases for J; bases not matched to a gene: 17. Germline V CDR1 and CDR2: MDHEN, SYDVKM. This CDR3 is 16 amino acids long. The CDR3 spells CASFPHLAGVFHEQFF. CDR3 DNA sequence: TGTGCCAGTTTTCCCCACTTAGCGGGAGTGTTTCATGAGCAGTTCTTC.

This chain connects TRBV28 to TRBJ1-2, with 7 bases identical to TRBD1. The CDR3 has 12 amino acids. CDR1 is MDHEN and CDR2 is SYDVKM in the germline V gene. The J segment lost 5 bases and the V segment lost 10 bases, leaving 7 bases of the junction unmatched. For the CDR3, the DNA is TGTGCCACCATCAGGGGGGCGTATGGCTACACCTTC. This codes for CATIRGAYGYTF.